This T cell receptor beta chain was sequenced for a study of Ad26.COV2.S vaccination and SARS-CoV-2 variants. Turning to the study itself: Donor allocation was to the COV1001 Ad26.COV2.S trial arm.

Notes on the study in general: Relative to placebo recipients, vaccine recipients exhibited elevated spike-specific TCR breadth.

The CDR3 is made up of 14 amino acids. V lost 4 bases to trimming and J lost 4 bases, with 11 bases between them. Germline CDR1 is KGHSH and CDR2 is LQKENI. Assay used: immunoSEQ multiplex PCR; TCRdb lists only in-frame clones, some missing. The sample gives hundreds of thousands of clones, roughly nine tenths of which show up once; about 1.5% is in the top ten. On this clone itself: The antigen is unknown.

Treatment indicated: over 15 received Ad26.COV2.S at low or high dose, single or two shots; 5 received placebo; per-sample allocation not given. On day 63 after the first injection, vaccine and placebo recipients gave samples. Wuhan-strain spike was delivered by a replication-incompetent Ad26 vector. The source was peripheral blood, collected in a trial of Ad26.COV2.S vaccine versus placebo. V is TRBV18 and J is TRBJ1-5; possible D gene TRBD1, 6 bases. This receptor was identified in a person between 18 and 60 years old who received the Ad26.COV2.S COVID-19 vaccine or a placebo. The CDR3 region is CASSRGGMNQPQHF. In nucleotides, the CDR3 is TGTGCCAGCTCACGGGGGGGCATGAATCAGCCCCAGCATTTT.